The present entry profiles one TCR beta chain with its context. The test was conducted at deep level. Per the authors' pipeline: Filtering differed, since immunoSEQ gave only junction sequences and no quality scores. This table comes from immunoSEQ multiplex PCR, and its TCRdb copy is limited to in-frame clones, with some not included. V and J calls and clone size are as listed in that table; D and trimming were resolved from the DNA. This table has around 2.3 million clones, approximately 96% appearing once. Germline loops: CDR1 GTSNPN, CDR2 SVGIG (reference sequence). CDR3 length: 16 amino acids. V shed 2 bases and J shed 0 bases, with 14 bases lying between them. This sample stems from a study of shared clonotypes between healthy human individuals.

Sequencing was done on a sample of naive CD4+ T cells sorted from blood. Subset indicated: CD45RA+ positively selected. This receptor was obtained from a man aged 18 to 29 in good health. This chain links TRBV30 with TRBJ2-4; a possible D gene is TRBD1 (5 bases). CDR3 protein: CAWSFAGNLAKNIQYF. CDR3 bases: TGTGCCTGGAGTTTCGCAGGGAACTTAGCCAAAAACATTCAGTACTTC.